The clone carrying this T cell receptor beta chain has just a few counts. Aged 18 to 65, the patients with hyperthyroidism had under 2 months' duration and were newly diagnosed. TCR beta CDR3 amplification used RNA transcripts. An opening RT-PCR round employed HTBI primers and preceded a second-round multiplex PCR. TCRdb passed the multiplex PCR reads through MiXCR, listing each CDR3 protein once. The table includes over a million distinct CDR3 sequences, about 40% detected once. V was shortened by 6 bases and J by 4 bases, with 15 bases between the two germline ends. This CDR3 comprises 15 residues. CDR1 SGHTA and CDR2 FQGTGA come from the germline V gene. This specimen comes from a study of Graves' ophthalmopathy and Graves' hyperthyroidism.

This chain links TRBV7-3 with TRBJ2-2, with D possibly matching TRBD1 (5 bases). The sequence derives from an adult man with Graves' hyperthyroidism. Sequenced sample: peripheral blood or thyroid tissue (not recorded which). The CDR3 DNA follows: TGTGCCAGCAGTTTATCAGGGTGGGGCACCGGGGAGCTGTTTTTT. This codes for CASSLSGWGTGELFF.